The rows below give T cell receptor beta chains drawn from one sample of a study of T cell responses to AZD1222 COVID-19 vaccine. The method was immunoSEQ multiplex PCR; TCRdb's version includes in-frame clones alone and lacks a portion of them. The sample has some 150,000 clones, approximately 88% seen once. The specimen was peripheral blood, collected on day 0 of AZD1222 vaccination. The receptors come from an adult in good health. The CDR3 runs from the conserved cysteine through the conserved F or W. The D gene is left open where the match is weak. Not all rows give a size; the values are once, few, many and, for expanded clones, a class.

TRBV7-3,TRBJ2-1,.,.,CASSKDGPWNNEQFF,TGTGCCAGCAGTAAAGATGGTCCTTGGAACAATGAGCAGTTCTTC
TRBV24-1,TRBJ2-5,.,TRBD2,CATSDSGGQETQYF,TGTGCCACCAGTGATTCGGGGGGCCAAGAGACCCAGTACTTC
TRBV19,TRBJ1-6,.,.,CASSIGRGAWTLHF,TGTGCCAGTAGTATAGGTCGGGGTGCATGGACCCTCCACTTT
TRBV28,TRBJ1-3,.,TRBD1,CASSARTGRNTIYF,TGTGCCAGCAGTGCCAGGACAGGGAGAAACACCATATATTTT
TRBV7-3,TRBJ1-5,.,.,CASSLDSNQPQHF,TGTGCCAGCAGCTTAGATAGCAATCAGCCCCAGCATTTT
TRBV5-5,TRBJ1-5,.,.,CASSLGQGFNQPQHF,TGTGCCAGCAGCTTGGGGCAGGGGTTCAATCAGCCCCAGCATTTT
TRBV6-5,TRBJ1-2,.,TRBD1,CASSRQGARGYGYTF,TGTGCCAGCAGTCGACAGGGGGCGAGGGGCTATGGCTACACCTTC
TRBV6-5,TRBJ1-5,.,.,CASTSQGGNQPQHF,TGTGCCAGCACCTCACAAGGTGGGAATCAGCCCCAGCATTTT
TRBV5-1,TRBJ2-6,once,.,CASSPGFGANVLTF,TGCGCCAGCAGTCCAGGGTTTGGGGCCAACGTCCTGACTTTC
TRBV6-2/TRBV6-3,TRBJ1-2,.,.,CASSYAGGIYGYTF,TGTGCCAGCAGTTACGCAGGCGGAATCTATGGCTACACCTTC
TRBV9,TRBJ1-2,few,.,CASSVGWGLNYGYTF,TGTGCCAGCAGCGTAGGTTGGGGCTTAAACTATGGCTACACCTTC
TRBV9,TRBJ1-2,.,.,CASSTYYGYTF,TGTGCCAGCAGCACTTACTATGGCTACACCTTC
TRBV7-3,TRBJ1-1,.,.,CASSPSSDGIEAFF,TGTGCCAGCAGCCCATCGTCGGACGGAATTGAAGCTTTCTTT
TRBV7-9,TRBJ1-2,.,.,CASSSWDYGYTF,TGTGCCAGCAGCAGCTGGGACTATGGCTACACCTTC
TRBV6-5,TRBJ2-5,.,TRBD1,CASSYSGQQETQYF,TGTGCCAGCAGTTACTCGGGACAGCAAGAGACCCAGTACTTC
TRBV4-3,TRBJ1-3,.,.,CASSQDNRGLNTIYF,TGCGCCAGCAGCCAAGATAACCGGGGATTAAACACCATATATTTT
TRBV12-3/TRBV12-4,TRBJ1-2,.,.,CASSPNGDGYTF,TGTGCCAGCAGTCCAAATGGTGATGGCTACACCTTC
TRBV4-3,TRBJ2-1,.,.,CASSQARYNEQFF,TGCGCCAGCAGCCAAGCCAGGTACAATGAGCAGTTCTTC
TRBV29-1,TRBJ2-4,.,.,CSASSQGGNIQYF,TGCAGCGCGAGCTCACAGGGGGGGAACATTCAGTACTTC
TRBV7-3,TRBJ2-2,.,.,CASSPQGAGALTGELFF,TGTGCCAGCAGCCCGCAAGGGGCGGGGGCCCTCACCGGGGAGCTGTTTTTT
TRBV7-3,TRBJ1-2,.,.,CASSLEGDYGYTF,TGTGCCAGCAGCTTAGAGGGGGACTATGGCTACACCTTC
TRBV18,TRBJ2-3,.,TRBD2,CASSPREGAADTQYF,TGTGCCAGCTCACCTCGGGAGGGTGCAGCAGATACGCAGTATTTT
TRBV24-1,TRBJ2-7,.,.,CATRGEQYF,TGTGCCACCCGCGGCGAGCAGTACTTC
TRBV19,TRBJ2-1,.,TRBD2,CASSHLAGASYNEQFF,TGTGCCAGTAGTCACCTAGCGGGGGCCTCCTACAATGAGCAGTTCTTC
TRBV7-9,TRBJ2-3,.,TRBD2,CASSAPAGGPDTQYF,TGTGCCAGCAGCGCCCCCGCGGGGGGGCCGGATACGCAGTATTTT
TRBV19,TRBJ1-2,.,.,CASSRAGGYTF,TGTGCCAGTAGTCGGGCGGGCGGCTACACCTTC
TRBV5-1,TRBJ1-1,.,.,CASRQDPNTEAFF,TGCGCCAGCCGCCAAGACCCAAACACTGAAGCTTTCTTT
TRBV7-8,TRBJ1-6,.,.,CASSYDGGGSPLHF,TGTGCCAGCAGCTACGACGGCGGAGGATCACCCCTCCACTTT
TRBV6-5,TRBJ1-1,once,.,CASSLREAATAFF,TGTGCCAGCAGCCTTCGGGAAGCGGCGACAGCTTTCTTT
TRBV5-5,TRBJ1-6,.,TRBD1,CASSWDPGQGSSPLHF,TGTGCCAGCAGCTGGGACCCGGGACAGGGATCCTCACCCCTCCACTTT
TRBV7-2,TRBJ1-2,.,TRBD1,CASSYNTGADGYTF,TGTGCCAGCAGCTACAATACAGGGGCTGATGGCTACACCTTC
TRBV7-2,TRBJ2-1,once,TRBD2,CASSLAPSGTSYNEQFF,TGTGCCAGCAGCTTAGCTCCTAGCGGGACCTCCTACAATGAGCAGTTCTTC
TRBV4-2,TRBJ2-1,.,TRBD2,CASSREAGTSGGNEQFF,TGTGCCAGCAGCCGAGAGGCCGGGACTAGCGGGGGAAATGAGCAGTTCTTC
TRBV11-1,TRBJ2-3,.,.,CASSLASGRGTQYF,TGTGCCAGCAGCTTAGCGAGTGGGCGCGGTACGCAGTATTTT
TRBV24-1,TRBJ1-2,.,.,CATSDPTTANYGYTF,TGTGCCACCAGTGATCCGACGACAGCTAACTATGGCTACACCTTC
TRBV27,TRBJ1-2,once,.,CASSLSLKGYGYTF,TGTGCCAGCAGTTTATCCTTAAAAGGCTATGGCTACACCTTC
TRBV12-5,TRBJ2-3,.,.,CASGLGQSTDTQYF,TGTGCTAGTGGTTTGGGGCAGAGCACAGATACGCAGTATTTT